The 23 T cell receptor beta chains below all came from one sample that was sequenced in a study of T cell changes during pregnancy in multiple sclerosis. Data came from immunoSEQ multiplex PCR; TCRdb stores just in-frame clones and leaves some out. The sample lists around 51,000 clones, 93% seen once, with about 1.9% in the top ten. Sample: peripheral blood, taken in the second trimester of pregnancy. All receptors come from a female donor with multiple sclerosis, enrolled in a pregnancy study.

The chain carries TRBV29-1 and TRBJ1-1; 9 nucleotides line up with TRBD1. Germline values: CDR1 SQVTM, CDR2 ANQGSEA. The CDR3 is made up of 12 amino acids. Trimming removed 6 bases from V and 6 bases from J; junction bases left unmatched: 5. The CDR3 protein is CSVLQGAAEAFF. CDR3 coding DNA: TGCAGCGTGTTACAGGGGGCAGCTGAAGCTTTCTTT.

The rearrangement uses TRBV27 and TRBJ2-4, with 7 positions matching TRBD1. After removal of 8 bases from V and 3 bases from J, the junction contained 7 bases not matched to a gene. CDR1 is MNHEY, CDR2 SMNVEV, per germline (reference sequence). The CDR3 contains 14 residues. CDR3 region: CASSRGSVKNIQYF. The DNA for the CDR3 is TGTGCCAGCTCCAGGGGGTCGGTCAAAAACATTCAGTACTTC.

A word on this clone: The final CDR3 position lacks the conserved phenylalanine or tryptophan, pointing to a likely read error. The limits of the CDR3 on the DNA are not certain, so only TCRdb's listed CDR3 is given. The chain recombines TRBV6-6 with TRBJ1-2. Ends included, the CDR3 has 14 residues. Germline CDR1 and CDR2: MNHNY and SVGAGI (reference sequence). The CDR3 protein is CASSSGGLPTFSCP.

The CDR3 bases are TGTGCCTGGGACAGGGGGAACACTGAAGCTTTCTTT. Translated, it gives CAWDRGNTEAFF. This chain uses TRBV30 with TRBJ1-1; 8 bases match TRBD1. The V gene end was trimmed by 5 bases and the J gene end by 1 base; junction bases not matched to a gene: 0. Germline lookup yields CDR1 GTSNPN and CDR2 SVGIG (reference sequence). The CDR3 contains 12 residues.

This clone came up once. V is TRBV28 and J is TRBJ1-1; perhaps TRBD1 as D (6 bases). Per the germline V gene, CDR1 is MDHEN and CDR2 is SYDVKM. V was clipped by 2 bases and J by 0 bases, with 13 bases between them. The CDR3 contains 16 residues. In DNA form, the CDR3 reads TGTGCCAGCAGTTTAGGGGGCCTCGATTTGAACACTGAAGCTTTCTTT. Amino acids: CASSLGGLDLNTEAFF.

The chain recombines TRBV11-2 with TRBJ2-3; tentative D call: TRBD1 (5 bases). V was shortened by 7 bases and J by 5 bases, with 19 bases between the two germline ends. This CDR3 comprises 15 residues. Germline lookup yields CDR1 SGHAT and CDR2 FQNNGV. The CDR3 spells CASIPGPGRLDTQYF. The CDR3 nucleotides are TGTGCCAGCATCCCCGGGCCAGGGCGGTTAGATACGCAGTATTTT.

V and J are TRBV16 and TRBJ1-1; D is uncertain. CDR3 length: 12 amino acids. Germline V gene sequence: CDR1 KGHSY, CDR2 FQNENV. The V end was cut by 4 bases, the J end by 9 bases, with 12 bases between. The CDR3 nucleotides are TGTGCCAGCAGCCCCACACGAGGGAAAGCTTTCTTT. It codes for CASSPTRGKAFF.

This sequence joins TRBV18 and TRBJ2-5; the D gene is possibly TRBD1 (6 bases). Trimming pared 0 bases from V and 2 bases from J, leaving 7 bases between. CDR1 and CDR2 (germline): KGHSH, LQKENI. This CDR3 is 14 amino acids long. This chain's CDR3 is CASSPPGQQETQYF. The CDR3 coding sequence is TGTGCCAGCTCACCACCCGGACAGCAAGAGACCCAGTACTTC.

V gene TRBV7-9 combines with J gene TRBJ2-7; D unclear. This CDR3 is 12 amino acids long. In germline, CDR1 is SEHNR, CDR2 FQNEAQ (reference sequence). Trimming left V 5 bases short and J 5 bases short, with 10 bases between. CDR3 sequence: CASSLRRDEQYF. The CDR3 DNA reads as TGTGCCAGCAGCCTGCGACGGGACGAGCAGTACTTC.

The gene calls are TRBV7-2 and TRBJ2-1; tentatively, D is TRBD2 (6 bases). Trimming left V 1 base short and J 4 bases short, with 8 bases between. In germline, CDR1 is SGHTA, CDR2 FQGNSA. The CDR3 sequence is 14 residues long. CDR3 protein: CASSLGRGYNEQFF. CDR3 bases: TGTGCCAGCAGCTTAGGGCGGGGTTACAATGAGCAGTTCTTC.

The V call is TRBV18, the J call TRBJ2-2; D gene ambiguous. The CDR3 is made up of 14 amino acids. V was cut by 2 bases and J by 4 bases, with 8 bases left in between. Germline assignment: CDR1 KGHSH and CDR2 LQKENI. CDR3 DNA: TGTGCCAGCTCACCAATCACAGCCACCGGGGAGCTGTTTTTT. Encoded protein: CASSPITATGELFF. Complete variable domain (other parts from reference TRBV18 and TRBJ2-2): NAGVMQNPRHLVRRRGQEARLRCSPMKGHSHVYWYRQLPEEGLKFMVYLQKENIIDESGMPKERFSAEFPKEGPSILRIQQVVRGDSAAYFCASSPITATGELFFGEGSRLTVL.

The CDR3, as DNA: TGTGCCAGCAGGCAGGACAGGGGGGACTATGGCTACACCTTC. Amino acid sequence: CASRQDRGDYGYTF. The rearrangement links TRBV6-5 to TRBJ1-2, with 10 bases aligning to TRBD1. This CDR3 is built from 14 residues. J lost 3 bases, V lost 6 bases, and 4 bases had no gene match. Looked up from germline, CDR1 is MNHEY and CDR2 is SVGAGI.

This chain connects TRBV28 to TRBJ2-7, with a possible D match to TRBD1 (6 bases). The length of the CDR3 is 14 residues. CDR1 is MDHEN, CDR2 SYDVKM, per germline. Trimming removed 3 bases from V and 2 bases from J, with 11 bases in between. CDR3 DNA sequence: TGTGCCAGCAGTTTTCGTTCAGGGGCCTACGAGCAGTACTTC. It codes for CASSFRSGAYEQYF.

The chain couples TRBV6-6 to TRBJ2-1; no definite D call. V lost 4 bases and J lost 9, with 13 bases in between. The germline CDR1 and CDR2 sequences are MNHNY and SVGAGI (reference sequence). This CDR3 is built from 13 residues. This chain's CDR3 is CASSLASGSEQFF. In nucleotides, the CDR3 is TGTGCCAGCAGTTTGGCTAGTGGAAGTGAGCAGTTCTTC.

This chain joins TRBV2 and TRBJ2-2; tentatively, D is TRBD2 (6 bases). Germline V lookup: CDR1 SNHLY, CDR2 FYNNEI. Between the trimmed V and J ends, which lost 4 bases and 6 bases, there was a span of 15 bases. CDR3 length: 15 amino acids. The CDR3 loop is CASSALAWFPGELFF. Written as DNA, the CDR3 is TGTGCCAGCAGTGCGCTAGCGTGGTTCCCCGGGGAGCTGTTTTTT.

CDR3 bases: TGTGCCAGCAGCCCAGCCGGGACAGGGGACTATGGCTACACCTTC. Its translation is CASSPAGTGDYGYTF. V is TRBV14 and J is TRBJ1-2, with TRBD1 identical over 10 bases. This CDR3 is built from 15 residues. Germline V gene sequence: CDR1 SGHDN, CDR2 FVKESK. Trimming removed 4 bases from V and 3 bases from J; junction bases left unmatched: 5.

Written as DNA, the CDR3 is TGTGCCAGCAGCACTAGCGGGAGAGATACGCAGTATTTT. Protein: CASSTSGRDTQYF. V gene TRBV11-3 combines with J gene TRBJ2-3; the match to TRBD2 covers 11 bases. This CDR3 has 13 residues. V trimming: 5 bases; J trimming: 5 bases; junction bases outside the gene matches: 0. The germline CDR1 and CDR2 sequences are SGHNT and YENEEA.

This CDR3 is CASSYSAGLYEQYF. For the CDR3, the DNA is TGTGCCAGCAGTTACTCAGCGGGGCTGTACGAGCAGTACTTC. V usage is TRBV6-5 and J usage is TRBJ2-7; the match to TRBD2 covers 7 bases. Unmatched junction bases numbered 3, after V lost 0 bases and J lost 4 bases. The CDR3 has 14 amino acids. Germline CDR1 and CDR2: MNHEY and SVGAGI.

Remarks on this clone: Other DNA sequences from this sample encode an identical CDR3 as well. As DNA, the CDR3 is TGTGCCAGCAGCCCAGGACTAGCGGGAGCCTACGAGCAGTACTTC. The encoded protein is CASSPGLAGAYEQYF. This rearrangement joins TRBV7-2 to TRBJ2-7, with TRBD2 matching over 13 bases. Losses at the gene ends were 5 bases for V and 2 bases for J; bases not matched to a gene: 3. The germline V gene encodes CDR1 SGHTA and CDR2 FQGNSA. CDR3 length equals 15 residues.

The rearrangement joins TRBV4-2 to TRBJ2-7; 12 nucleotides align to TRBD2. Trimming took 4 bases from V and 12 from J; bases not matched to a gene: 10. Germline CDR1 and CDR2: LGHNA and YNFKEQ. The CDR3 spans 14 residues. This CDR3 reads CASSPTSGSGGTYF. For the CDR3, the DNA is TGTGCCAGCAGCCCGACTAGCGGGAGCGGCGGAACGTACTTC.

CDR3 region: CASRDRGPTYEQYF. CDR3 sequence (DNA): TGTGCCAGCAGGGACAGGGGGCCGACCTACGAGCAGTACTTC. The rearrangement joins TRBV6-1 to TRBJ2-7, with 11 bases that match TRBD1. The germline gives CDR1 MNHNS, CDR2 SASEGT. V lost 6 bases to trimming and J lost 2 bases; unmatched junction nucleotides: 3. This CDR3 is 14 amino acids long.

The table lists this clone with a count of one. V is TRBV6-6 and J is TRBJ2-2; D not certain. The CDR3 sequence is 13 residues long. Looked up from germline, CDR1 is MNHNY and CDR2 is SVGAGI (reference sequence). With 5 bases removed from V and 1 base from J, the gap between germline ends came to 5 bases. The CDR3 bases are TGTGCCAGCAGTCGACAGAACACCGGGGAGCTGTTTTTT. Its protein product is CASSRQNTGELFF.

The V gene is TRBV4-3, the J gene TRBJ2-3; 10 bases agree with TRBD2. Per the germline V gene, CDR1 is LGHNA and CDR2 is YSLEER. V trimming: 4 bases; J trimming: 4 bases; junction bases outside the gene matches: 8. The CDR3 has 16 residues. As DNA, the CDR3 is TGCGCCAGCAGCCCTAGCGGGAGTGTGGGAGCAGATACGCAGTATTTT. This sequence encodes CASSPSGSVGADTQYF.